This T cell receptor (beta chain) emerged from a study of T cell clonality in common variable immunodeficiency. The V segment lost 6 bases and the J segment 4 bases; nucleotides outside the gene matches: 7. CDR1 SGHAT and CDR2 FQNNGV come from the germline V gene. This CDR3 has 14 amino acids. This clone was seen repeatedly, ten times or more. Its antigen is not known. The CDR3 extends 3 residues past the end of the read, so its final part is completed from the germline J gene. Study-wide findings and caveats: The cause of increased CVID clonality remains unclear without subpopulation sequencing.

Profiled with immunoSEQ multiplex PCR; TCRdb holds only in-frame clones, not every one. Altogether 50,000 or so clones were found in the sample, and no singletons occur. The chain links TRBV11-2 to TRBJ1-2; TRBD1 matches at 8 bases. This sequence originates from a person aged 18-70 years in good health. Sequenced input: peripheral blood mononuclear cells. Incomplete CDR3 DNA: TGTGCCAGCAGAGGACAGGGAGTAGGCTATGGC. As protein: CASRGQGVGYG. The CDR3 in its entirety is CASRGQGVGYGYTF.